This entry lists 27 T cell receptor beta chains sequenced from one sample in a study of OX40 agonist ivuxolimab in advanced cancers. Using immunoSEQ multiplex PCR, the repertoire was profiled, and TCRdb retains in-frame clones only, with some absent. The sample records fewer than 95,000 clones, about 90% being singletons. The material was CD4+ or CD8+ T cells sorted from blood, obtained in a trial of the OX40 agonist ivuxolimab. The source of these receptors is an adult with an advanced solid tumor such as melanoma, head and neck, liver or kidney cancer.

This clone appeared once. The rearrangement joins TRBV7-2 to TRBJ2-7; perhaps TRBD2 as D (5 bases). Trimming cost V 0 bases and J 2 bases, with 11 bases left between them. Germline V lookup: CDR1 SGHTA, CDR2 FQGNSA. The CDR3 runs to 15 residues. The CDR3 bases are TGTGCCAGCAGCTTAGCGGGAGCAATTACCTACGAGCAGTACTTC. Translation gives CASSLAGAITYEQYF. The variable domain in full, completed from reference TRBV7-2 and TRBJ2-7, reads GAGVSQSPSNKVTEKGKDVELRCDPISGHTALYWYRQSLGQGLEFLIYFQGNSAPDKSGLPSDRFSAERTGGSVSTLTIQRTQQEDSAVYLCASSLAGAITYEQYFGPGTRLTVT.

This rearrangement joins TRBV19 to TRBJ1-2; D might be TRBD1 (6 bases). V shed 4 bases and J shed 6 bases, with 12 bases lying between them. Germline CDR1 and CDR2: LNHDA and SQIVND (reference sequence). The CDR3 runs to 13 residues. The CDR3 DNA is TGTGCCAGTAGTAGGACAGTCGGCGATGGCTACACCTTC. As protein: CASSRTVGDGYTF.

V and J are TRBV7-2 and TRBJ1-3, with 9 positions matching TRBD1. The CDR3 covers 14 residues. Germline V gives CDR1 SGHTA, CDR2 FQGNSA. V lost 3 bases, J lost 5 bases, and 2 bases stayed unmatched. CDR3 sequence reads: CASSLGTGRNTIYF. The CDR3 region has the DNA TGTGCCAGCAGCTTGGGGACAGGGCGAAACACCATATATTTT.

The chain couples TRBV7-8 to TRBJ2-7, with 9 bases fitting TRBD1. The CDR3 extends over 17 amino acids. Germline V gene lookup returns CDR1 SGHVS and CDR2 FQNEAQ. V shed 5 bases and J 1 base; nucleotides not matched to a gene: 12. CDR3 nucleotides: TGTGCCAGCAGCCCCCATACTGGACAGGGGATATCCTACGAGCAGTACTTC. Translated, it gives CASSPHTGQGISYEQYF.

The V and J genes are TRBV28 and TRBJ2-7; 7 bases align to TRBD1. V lost 4 bases to trimming and J lost 3 bases; unmatched junction nucleotides: 3. This CDR3 is 13 amino acids long. Germline V gene data show CDR1 as MDHEN and CDR2 as SYDVKM. DNA of the CDR3: TGTGCCAGCAGTTGGGACAGTTACTACGAGCAGTACTTC. Encoded protein: CASSWDSYYEQYF.

The rearrangement links TRBV7-2 to TRBJ2-2; D unclear. CDR1 and CDR2 from the germline V gene are SGHTA and FQGNSA. This CDR3 is built from 16 residues. V dropped 6 bases and J dropped 6 bases, with 20 bases sitting between them. In DNA, the CDR3 is TGTGCCAGCAGACCGCCCGTCAGTGGGTTCGCCGGGGAGCTGTTTTTT. This encodes CASRPPVSGFAGELFF.

The count of this clone is one. The chain couples TRBV4-2 to TRBJ2-4; D uncertain. In germline, CDR1 is LGHNA, CDR2 YNFKEQ. V lost 0 bases to trimming and J lost 0 bases, with 9 bases between them. This CDR3 is built from 16 residues. In DNA form, the CDR3 reads TGTGCCAGCAGCCAAGATCGGGCCATAGCCAAAAACATTCAGTACTTC. Its translation: CASSQDRAIAKNIQYF.

In its sample, this clone was seen once. This rearrangement joins TRBV5-1 to TRBJ1-4; a weak D match, TRBD1 (5 bases). The germline V gene encodes CDR1 SGHRS and CDR2 YFSETQ. The CDR3 totals 15 residues. V was pared by 4 bases and J by 8 bases, with 18 bases between. The CDR3 DNA sequence: TGCGCCAGCAGCCGGGACTATTCTAAGGGGGAAAAACTGTTTTTT. Amino acids: CASSRDYSKGEKLFF. Combining the CDR3 with reference TRBV5-1 and TRBJ1-4 gives the whole variable domain KAGVTQTPRYLIKTRGQQVTLSCSPISGHRSVSWYQQTPGQGLQFLFEYFSETQRNKGNFPGRFSGRQFSNSRSEMNVSTLELGDSALYLCASSRDYSKGEKLFFGSGTQLSVL.

The DNA of the CDR3 is TGTGCCAGCAGCTTGAGGCGAGCCGGAACAGATACGCAGTATTTT. Protein product: CASSLRRAGTDTQYF. The chain links TRBV7-2 to TRBJ2-3; D not resolved. V was pared by 3 bases and J by 3 bases, with 13 bases between. The CDR3 has 15 amino acids. Germline V gene lookup returns CDR1 SGHTA and CDR2 FQGNSA. Looking up the rest from reference TRBV7-2 and TRBJ2-3 gives the full variable domain: GAGVSQSPSNKVTEKGKDVELRCDPISGHTALYWYRQSLGQGLEFLIYFQGNSAPDKSGLPSDRFSAERTGGSVSTLTIQRTQQEDSAVYLCASSLRRAGTDTQYFGPGTRLTVL.

The chain is built from TRBV6-4 and TRBJ2-6; 7 bases align to TRBD1. The CDR3 is 14 residues long. With 5 bases clipped from V and 2 bases from J, the junction kept 0 bases outside the gene matches. From germline, CDR1 is MRHNA and CDR2 SNTAGT. The CDR3 here is CASSTGAGANVLTF. The CDR3 DNA sequence: TGTGCCAGCAGTACAGGGGCTGGGGCCAACGTCCTGACTTTC.

The rearrangement uses TRBV2 and TRBJ1-4; D remains unclear. Trimming removed 3 bases at V and 8 bases at J, with 22 bases between. CDR3 length: 17 residues. Germline-derived CDR1 and CDR2 are SNHLY and FYNNEI. The CDR3 nucleotides read TGTGCCAGCAGTGACCCCGGTAGCTTAAACCCACGGGAAAAACTGTTTTTT. Translated: CASSDPGSLNPREKLFF.

The DNA for the CDR3 is TGTGCCAGCAGCTCAGCGGGAGGCTCAGTGAGGGAGACCCAGTACTTC. Translating gives CASSSAGGSVRETQYF. This chain connects TRBV7-8 to TRBJ2-5; the match to TRBD2 covers 9 bases. The CDR3 contains 16 residues. Germline V lookup: CDR1 SGHVS, CDR2 FQNEAQ. Losses at the gene ends were 4 bases for V and 5 bases for J; bases not matched to a gene: 11.

A single count supports this clone. The chain is built from TRBV7-8 and TRBJ1-5; D gene unclear. CDR1 and CDR2 from the germline V gene are SGHVS and FQNEAQ. The CDR3 spans 14 residues. Trimming cost V 5 bases and J 6 bases, with 14 bases left between them. CDR3 region: CASSPRTPPQPQHF. CDR3 sequence (DNA): TGTGCCAGCAGCCCCCGGACGCCGCCTCAGCCCCAGCATTTT.

V usage is TRBV28 and J usage is TRBJ1-5; D not certain. Trimming removed 5 bases from V and 6 bases from J, with 20 bases in between. The CDR3 spans 16 residues. CDR1 MDHEN and CDR2 SYDVKM come from the germline V gene. CDR3 sequence reads: CASSQAWRGRGQPQHF. CDR3 sequence (DNA): TGTGCCAGCAGTCAGGCATGGCGGGGTCGGGGTCAGCCCCAGCATTTT.

This chain links TRBV14 with TRBJ2-2; no reliable D call. Between the trimmed V and J ends, which lost 2 bases and 0 bases, there was a span of 10 bases. The CDR3 runs to 16 residues. CDR1 and CDR2 from the germline V gene are SGHDN and FVKESK. The CDR3 sequence is CASSQLGFSNTGELFF. CDR3 coding DNA: TGTGCCAGCAGCCAATTGGGTTTTTCGAACACCGGGGAGCTGTTTTTT. The full variable domain, with the rest looked up from reference TRBV14 and TRBJ2-2, is EAGVTQFPSHSVIEKGQTVTLRCDPISGHDNLYWYRRVMGKEIKFLLHFVKESKQDESGMPNNRFLAERTGGTYSTLKVQPAELEDSGVYFCASSQLGFSNTGELFFGEGSRLTVL.

The sample holds a few counts of this clone. The chain employs TRBV7-2 and TRBJ1-4; D is ambiguous. The CDR3 totals 17 residues. V was cut by 5 bases and J by 0 bases, with 16 bases left in between. Germline lookup yields CDR1 SGHTA and CDR2 FQGNSA. CDR3 sequence reads: CASSERGVGTTNEKLFF. For the CDR3, the DNA is TGTGCCAGCAGCGAGCGAGGAGTGGGGACAACTAATGAAAAACTGTTTTTT.

The chain is built from TRBV29-1 and TRBJ1-2; D call uncertain. V lost 7 bases to trimming and J lost 8 bases, with 17 bases between them. The germline V gene has CDR1 SQVTM and CDR2 ANQGSEA. The CDR3 is 12 residues long. CDR3 DNA sequence: TGCAGCGCGACCCGGAACGATCTGGGCTACACCTTC. It specifies CSATRNDLGYTF.

This clone was seen only a few times. The rearrangement uses TRBV28 and TRBJ1-2; D perhaps matches TRBD1 (5 bases). V gave up 8 bases and J gave up 4 bases, with 14 bases separating them. Germline assignment: CDR1 MDHEN and CDR2 SYDVKM. The CDR3 covers 13 residues. The chain's CDR3 is CASQLQGLYGYTF. The DNA of the CDR3 is TGTGCCAGCCAACTCCAGGGTCTCTATGGCTACACCTTC.

The CDR3 DNA is TGTGCCAGCAGCTTGGACAGCGCCATGAACACTGAAGCTTTCTTT. It specifies CASSLDSAMNTEAFF. The chain couples TRBV28 to TRBJ1-1, with D tentatively TRBD1 (6 bases). The CDR3 totals 15 residues. Germline loops: CDR1 MDHEN, CDR2 SYDVKM. V was pared by 6 bases and J by 0 bases, with 14 bases between. The whole variable domain, filled in from reference TRBV28 and TRBJ1-1, reads DVKVTQSSRYLVKRTGEKVFLECVQDMDHENMFWYRQDPGLGLRLIYFSYDVKMKEKGDIPEGYSVSREKKERFSLILESASTNQTSMYLCASSLDSAMNTEAFFGQGTRLTVV.

The J gene is TRBJ2-3, the V gene TRBV5-6; 8 positions match TRBD2. The CDR3 is made up of 14 amino acids. Germline V lookup: CDR1 SGHDT, CDR2 YYEEEE. V lost 0 bases to trimming and J lost 3 bases; unmatched junction nucleotides: 0. Written as DNA, the CDR3 is TGTGCCAGCAGCTTGGCGGGAGGGACAGATACGCAGTATTTT. Translating gives CASSLAGGTDTQYF.

The V and J genes are TRBV30 and TRBJ1-1, with TRBD1 matching 7 bases. In germline, CDR1 is GTSNPN, CDR2 SVGIG (reference sequence). The CDR3 has 16 residues. Unmatched junction bases numbered 14, after V lost 7 bases and J lost 0 bases. The CDR3 is CASDFRGRGVNTEAFF. Here the CDR3 DNA reads TGTGCCTCTGATTTTAGGGGGCGCGGGGTGAACACTGAAGCTTTCTTT. Together with reference TRBV30 and TRBJ1-1, the CDR3 gives the full variable domain: SQTIHQWPATLVQPVGSPLSLECTVEGTSNPNLYWYRQAAGRGLQLLFYSVGIGQISSEVPQNLSASRPQDRQFILSSKKLLLSDSGFYLCASDFRGRGVNTEAFFGQGTRLTVV.

The chain links TRBV11-2 to TRBJ2-1, with 8 positions matching TRBD2. V was pared by 5 bases and J by 9 bases, with 15 bases of the junction left unmatched. Germline V gene sequence: CDR1 SGHAT, CDR2 FQNNGV. The CDR3 has 16 residues. The CDR3 protein is CASSLLNPGGRGEQFF. CDR3 nucleotides: TGTGCCAGCAGCCTCCTCAACCCGGGGGGGCGGGGTGAGCAGTTCTTC.

This clone was counted once. V and J are TRBV5-6 and TRBJ2-1; D possibly corresponds to TRBD2 (5 bases). CDR1 SGHDT and CDR2 YYEEEE come from the germline V gene. The CDR3 contains 14 residues. V gave up 3 bases and J gave up 9 bases, with 16 bases separating them. The DNA of the CDR3 is TGTGCCAGCAGCTCGGGGTATGGTAAGAGTGAGCAGTTCTTC. Translation gives CASSSGYGKSEQFF.

V and J are TRBV28 and TRBJ2-7, with D perhaps TRBD1 or TRBD2 (5 bases each). CDR1 and CDR2 from the germline V gene are MDHEN and SYDVKM. The CDR3 loop spans 12 amino acids. Trimming removed 3 bases at V and 6 bases at J, with 9 bases between. CDR3 residues: CASSLGVFEQYF. Written as DNA, the CDR3 is TGTGCCAGCAGTTTGGGGGTCTTCGAGCAGTACTTC.

V usage is TRBV30 and J usage is TRBJ2-3; D unclear. Between the trimmed V and J ends, which lost 2 bases and 2 bases, there was a span of 11 bases. Germline V CDR1 and CDR2: GTSNPN, SVGIG (reference sequence). The CDR3 loop spans 14 amino acids. This chain's CDR3 is CAWSKMVTTDTQYF. The CDR3 region has the DNA TGTGCCTGGAGTAAAATGGTGACCACAGATACGCAGTATTTT.

This clone is a singleton in its sample. V and J are TRBV4-1 and TRBJ2-7, with 7 bases that match TRBD2. The CDR3 covers 15 residues. Germline V CDR1 and CDR2: MGHRA, YSYEKL. The ends lost 0 bases at V and 6 bases at J; junction bases unmatched: 8. This CDR3 is CASSQDQHRGGEQYF. The DNA for the CDR3 is TGCGCCAGCAGCCAAGACCAGCACCGCGGGGGCGAGCAGTACTTC.

The chain recombines TRBV2 with TRBJ1-4; TRBD1 agrees at 7 bases. The ends lost 10 bases at V and 6 bases at J; junction bases unmatched: 5. CDR1 SNHLY and CDR2 FYNNEI come from the germline V gene. The CDR3 runs 12 residues. CDR3 nucleotide sequence: TGTGCCACAAGGACAGGCGATGAAAAACTGTTTTTT. It encodes CATRTGDEKLFF.